This T cell receptor (beta chain) was sequenced during a study of Ad26.COV2.S vaccination and SARS-CoV-2 variants. The wider study: COV1001, an Ad26.COV2.S trial, supplied this vaccine-arm donor. Ad26.COV2.S, an intramuscular injection, was given once or twice 56 days apart.

Clones were read by immunoSEQ multiplex PCR, and TCRdb kept only the in-frame ones, dropping some. The table shows about 280,000 clones, with roughly 86% occurring only once. The treatment: approximately 18 received Ad26.COV2.S at low or high dose, single or two shots; 5 received placebo; per-sample allocation not given. Day 63 after the first vaccine or placebo injection was the time point for sampling. The donor's status was that of an adult aged 18-55 years in Boston. V shed 6 bases, J shed 2 bases, and the junction held 11 bases outside the gene matches. CDR3 size: 16 residues. The germline gives CDR1 SGHTA, CDR2 FQGNSA.

The V gene is TRBV7-2, the J gene TRBJ2-7; 9 bases match TRBD2. The TCR sequence derives from a person aged 18-60 years who received the Ad26.COV2.S COVID-19 vaccine or a placebo. The source material was peripheral blood, sampled in a trial of Ad26.COV2.S vaccine versus placebo. The DNA of the CDR3 is TGTGCCAGCAGATCTAGGAGCGGGGGGCCCCCCTACGAGCAGTACTTC. Encoded protein: CASRSRSGGPPYEQYF.